Listed here are 6 T cell receptor beta chains from one sample, sequenced in a study of T-cell memory formation after mild COVID-19. TCRdb reprocessed the 5' RACE reads via MiXCR and lists one record per CDR3 protein. The sample shows fewer than 350,000 distinct CDR3 sequences, approximately 15% of them seen only once. The specimen sequenced was PBMCs or a T cell subset sorted from them (not recorded which). All receptors come from a man between 18 and 35 years old who had mild COVID-19 (a few samples of this study predate the infection). Cell type and time point are not known.

This chain connects TRBV3-1 to TRBJ1-1; tentative D call: TRBD1 (5 bases). From germline, CDR1 is LGHDT and CDR2 YNNKEL (reference sequence). The CDR3 is 14 residues long. V was trimmed by 3 bases and J by 3 bases, leaving 11 bases between them. CDR3 protein: CASSQRGRDTEAFF. The CDR3 DNA is TGTGCCAGCAGCCAGAGGGGTCGGGACACTGAAGCTTTCTTT.

The genes are TRBV29-1 and TRBJ2-7; weak D call: TRBD1 (5 bases). The CDR3 extends over 13 amino acids. V was pared by 4 bases and J by 6 bases, with 16 bases between. CDR1 is SQVTM, CDR2 ANQGSEA, per germline. The CDR3, as DNA: TGCAGCGTTGCCGAGACAGACTCTAGCGAGCAGTACTTC. Residues: CSVAETDSSEQYF.

A few counts support this clonotype. This chain connects TRBV11-2 to TRBJ1-1, with D unresolved. Germline CDR1 is SGHAT and CDR2 is FQNNGV. This CDR3 spans 14 amino acids. V was pared by 5 bases and J by 5 bases, with 15 bases between. CDR3 in DNA: TGTGCCAGCAGCGTAGGGTGGCGGCGGACTGAAGCTTTCTTT. Translating it yields CASSVGWRRTEAFF.

The V and J genes are TRBV6-6 and TRBJ2-6, with TRBD1 identical over 8 bases. The ends lost 6 bases at V and 0 bases at J; junction bases unmatched: 4. The germline V gene has CDR1 MNHNY and CDR2 SVGAGI (reference sequence). CDR3 length: 16 amino acids. CDR3 amino acids: CASRGTGTSGANVLTF. DNA of the CDR3: TGTGCCAGCAGGGGGACAGGAACCTCTGGGGCCAACGTCCTGACTTTC.

This clonotype was observed a few times. V usage is TRBV15 and J usage is TRBJ2-2; D gene uncertain. V lost 5 bases and J 9 bases, leaving 7 bases between the germline ends. This CDR3 comprises 11 residues. Per the germline V gene, CDR1 is LNHNV and CDR2 is YYDKDF (reference sequence). The CDR3 DNA follows: TGTGCCACCAGCCCGTCTAGGGAGCTGTTTTTT. As protein: CATSPSRELFF.

The sample holds a few counts of this clonotype. The chain employs TRBV29-1 and TRBJ2-7, with no clear D. CDR3 length: 11 amino acids. Germline lookup yields CDR1 SQVTM and CDR2 ANQGSEA. Trimming removed 7 bases at V and 3 bases at J, with 10 bases between. This CDR3 reads CSASENYEQYV. CDR3 sequence (DNA): TGCAGCGCGTCAGAAAACTACGAGCAGTACGTC.